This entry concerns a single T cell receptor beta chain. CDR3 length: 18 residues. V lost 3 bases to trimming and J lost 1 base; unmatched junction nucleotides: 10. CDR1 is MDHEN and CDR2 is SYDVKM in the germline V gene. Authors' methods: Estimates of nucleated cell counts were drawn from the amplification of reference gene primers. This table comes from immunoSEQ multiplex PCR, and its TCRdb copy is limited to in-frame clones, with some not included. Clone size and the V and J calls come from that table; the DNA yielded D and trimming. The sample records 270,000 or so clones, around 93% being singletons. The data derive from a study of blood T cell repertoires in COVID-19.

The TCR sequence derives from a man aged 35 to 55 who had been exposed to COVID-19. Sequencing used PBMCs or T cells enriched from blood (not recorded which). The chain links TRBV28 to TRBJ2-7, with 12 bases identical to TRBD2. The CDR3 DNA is TGTGCCAGCAGTTTTACTAGCGGGAGGCCCGGATATTCCTACGAGCAGTACTTC. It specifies CASSFTSGRPGYSYEQYF. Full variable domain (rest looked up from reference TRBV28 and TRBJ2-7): DVKVTQSSRYLVKRTGEKVFLECVQDMDHENMFWYRQDPGLGLRLIYFSYDVKMKEKGDIPEGYSVSREKKERFSLILESASTNQTSMYLCASSFTSGRPGYSYEQYFGPGTRLTVT.